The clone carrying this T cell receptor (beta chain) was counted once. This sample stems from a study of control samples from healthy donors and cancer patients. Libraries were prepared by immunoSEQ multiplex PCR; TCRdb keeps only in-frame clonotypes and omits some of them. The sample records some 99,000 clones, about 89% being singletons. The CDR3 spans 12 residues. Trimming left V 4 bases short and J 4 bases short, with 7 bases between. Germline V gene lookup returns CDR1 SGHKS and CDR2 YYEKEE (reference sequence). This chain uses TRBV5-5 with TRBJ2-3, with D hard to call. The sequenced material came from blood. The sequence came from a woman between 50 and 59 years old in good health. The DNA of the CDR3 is TGTGCCAGCAGCCTTAGGGCAGATACGCAGTATTTT. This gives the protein CASSLRADTQYF.